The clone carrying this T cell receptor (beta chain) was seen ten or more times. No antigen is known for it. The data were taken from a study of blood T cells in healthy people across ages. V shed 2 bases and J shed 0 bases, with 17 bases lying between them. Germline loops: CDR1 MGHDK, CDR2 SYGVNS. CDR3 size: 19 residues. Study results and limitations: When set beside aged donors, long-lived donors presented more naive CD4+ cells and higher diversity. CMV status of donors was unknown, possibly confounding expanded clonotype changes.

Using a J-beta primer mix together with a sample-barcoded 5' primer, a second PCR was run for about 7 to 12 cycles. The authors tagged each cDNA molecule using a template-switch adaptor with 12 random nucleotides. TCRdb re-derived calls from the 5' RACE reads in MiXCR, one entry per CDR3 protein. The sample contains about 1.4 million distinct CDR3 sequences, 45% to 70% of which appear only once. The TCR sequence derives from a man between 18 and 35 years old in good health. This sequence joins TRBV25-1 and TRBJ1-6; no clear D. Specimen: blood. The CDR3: CASSEGPGKGNSYNSPLHF. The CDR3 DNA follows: TGTGCCAGCAGTGAAGGGCCGGGAAAGGGAAACTCCTATAATTCACCCCTCCACTTT.